A single sample gave rise to the 32 T cell receptor beta chains below, sequenced in a study of human T cells and chemical hapten exposure (dated by TCRdb to the early 2020s). Library creation used RACE. The sequencer listed for this sample is NextSeq 500. Using fastp trimming at Q25 and MiXCR clonotype assembly, TCRdb reanalyzed the public sequencing data and kept in-frame beta chains. Each record represents a unique CDR3 protein, reported with the most common genes and DNA among its rows. The sample table holds around 380,000 distinct CDR3 sequences, of which 4% to 5.5% were seen once. The ten largest clonotypes hold about 2.1% of the sample. The sample's time point label, decoded: patch test 1, 2 weeks after DPC sensitization. The treatment or condition label of this sample denotes: therapeutic diphenylcyclopropenone sensitization with weekly scalp DPC. The material was whole blood, obtained in connection with sensitization to the hapten diphenylcyclopropenone (DPC). The source of these receptors is a woman aged 50 to 60 with alopecia areata. Some clones in this sample may be carry-over from other donors' samples.

There are many counts of this clonotype. V and J are TRBV7-2 and TRBJ1-6, with a tentative D call TRBD1 (5 bases). Germline loops: CDR1 SGHTA, CDR2 FQGNSA. V gave up 7 bases and J gave up 7 bases, with 17 bases separating them. The CDR3 length is 15 residues. CDR3 amino acids: CASTLGDSTNSPLHF. CDR3 nucleotides: TGTGCCAGCACATTAGGCGACAGTACCAATTCACCCCTCCACTTT.

Ten or more counts support this clonotype. The rearrangement uses TRBV12-5 and TRBJ1-3, with TRBD1 identical over 7 bases. The CDR3 loop spans 13 amino acids. The germline CDR1 and CDR2 sequences are LGHNT and FRNRAP. Germline trimming cut 9 bases from V and 2 bases from J; bases unmatched to any gene: 4. The CDR3 loop reads CASEQGTGNTIYF. CDR3 in DNA: TGTGCTAGCGAACAGGGGACTGGAAACACCATATATTTT. Based on the CDR3 plus reference TRBV12-5 and TRBJ1-3, the full variable domain is DARVTQTPRHKVTEMGQEVTMRCQPILGHNTVFWYRQTMMQGLELLAYFRNRAPLDDSGMPKDRFSAEMPDATLATLKIQPSEPRDSAVYFCASEQGTGNTIYFGEGSWLTVV.

The J gene is TRBJ2-5, the V gene TRBV7-9; 8 nucleotides line up with TRBD1. Germline V CDR1 and CDR2: SEHNR, FQNEAQ (reference sequence). J lost 3 bases, V lost 5 bases, and 5 bases had no gene match. This CDR3 spans 14 amino acids. CDR3 sequence: CASSPATGEETQYF. CDR3 nucleotide sequence: TGTGCCAGCAGCCCGGCGACAGGGGAAGAGACCCAGTACTTC.

This clonotype turned up a few times. The chain links TRBV4-3 to TRBJ1-2; D may be TRBD1 (5 bases). The CDR3 has 15 residues. Germline lookup yields CDR1 LGHNA and CDR2 YSLEER. The germline V and J ends were trimmed by 0 bases and 7 bases, with 15 bases remaining between them. DNA of the CDR3: TGCGCCAGCAGCCAAGATCTGGAGGGGACTCCTGGCTACACCTTC. Protein product: CASSQDLEGTPGYTF.

This clonotype appeared many times. V is TRBV12-3 or TRBV12-4 and J is TRBJ1-6; 9 positions match TRBD1. This CDR3 comprises 14 residues. V lost 6 bases, J lost 9 bases, and 6 bases stayed unmatched. CDR3 amino acids: CASRFGQGSSPLHF. CDR3 bases: TGTGCCAGCAGATTTGGACAGGGGAGTTCACCCCTCCACTTT.

This clonotype was detected ten times or more. The V and J genes are TRBV4-2 and TRBJ2-1, with 7 bases identical to TRBD1. Per germline, CDR1 LGHNA and CDR2 YNFKEQ. The V gene end was trimmed by 0 bases and the J gene end by 7 bases; junction bases not matched to a gene: 6. This CDR3 comprises 15 residues. The CDR3 region has the DNA TGTGCCAGCAGCCAAGAGGCACAGGGGTTGAATGAGCAGTTCTTC. Translating it yields CASSQEAQGLNEQFF.

This clonotype was counted ten times or more. V and J are TRBV9 and TRBJ1-1; maybe TRBD1 (6 bases). Germline loops: CDR1 SGDLS, CDR2 YYNGEE. Trimming shortened V by 4 bases and J by 1 base, and 17 bases separated the two germline ends. The CDR3 extends over 16 amino acids. The CDR3 here is CASSPGGRPANTEAFF. As DNA, the CDR3 is TGTGCCAGCAGCCCCGGGGGGCGGCCCGCGAACACTGAAGCTTTCTTT.

This chain joins TRBV27 and TRBJ2-5; D gene unclear. Per germline, CDR1 MNHEY and CDR2 SMNVEV (reference sequence). This CDR3 is 15 amino acids long. Trimming left V 1 base short and J 4 bases short, with 13 bases between. CDR3 amino acids: CASSLYAASRETQYF. The CDR3 DNA follows: TGTGCCAGCAGTTTATACGCCGCCTCAAGAGAGACCCAGTACTTC.

This clonotype came up many times. The genes are TRBV12-3 or TRBV12-4 and TRBJ1-5; D unresolved. Deletions cut 1 base from V and 0 bases from J, with 7 bases between. This CDR3 has 15 residues. CDR3 in amino acids: CASSLGTVSNQPQHF. The DNA of the CDR3 is TGTGCCAGCAGTTTAGGGACGGTTAGCAATCAGCCCCAGCATTTT.

At least ten counts were recorded for this clonotype. The chain employs TRBV6-6 and TRBJ2-7; 8 nucleotides match TRBD1. V was clipped by 2 bases and J by 3 bases; unmatched bases: 0. The CDR3 sequence is 13 residues long. Looked up from germline, CDR1 is MNHNY and CDR2 is SVGAGI (reference sequence). The CDR3 here is CASSYGTGYEQYF. In DNA, the CDR3 is TGTGCCAGCAGTTACGGGACAGGCTACGAGCAGTACTTC.

There are a few counts of this clonotype. The chain couples TRBV12-3 or TRBV12-4 to TRBJ1-1, with 7 bases that match TRBD1. The CDR3 loop spans 15 amino acids. The junction had 8 bases not matched to a gene; V was cut back by 3 bases and J by 4 bases. Here the CDR3 DNA reads TGTGCCAGCAGTTTCCTGACAGGGATGTCCACTGAAGCTTTCTTT. Translation: CASSFLTGMSTEAFF.

Details on this clonotype: A much larger clone sits a single nucleotide away, making a read error possible. The V gene is TRBV6-2 or TRBV6-3, the J gene TRBJ2-3; 9 bases fit TRBD2. Germline V gene sequence: CDR1 MNHEY, CDR2 SVGEGT. CDR3 length: 14 amino acids. This chain's CDR3 is CASSASGITGTQYF. CDR3 DNA sequence: TGTGCCAGCAGCGCTAGCGGGATCACAGGTACGCAGTATTTT.

There are many counts of this clonotype. The V call is TRBV20-1, the J call TRBJ1-5; D is unclear. With 0 bases removed from V and 5 bases from J, the gap between germline ends came to 14 bases. This CDR3 is 15 amino acids long. Germline V gives CDR1 DFQATT, CDR2 SNEGSKA (reference sequence). The CDR3 coding sequence is TGCAGTGCTAGAGATCCGGCAGGCCCCCATCAGCCCCAGCATTTT. Encoded protein: CSARDPAGPHQPQHF.

In this sample, this clonotype turned up many times. This chain links TRBV7-9 with TRBJ2-7; 8 nucleotides align to TRBD1. The CDR3 has 13 residues. J lost 7 bases, V lost 2 bases, and 4 bases had no gene match. The V gene's germline CDR1 is SEHNR and CDR2 FQNEAQ (reference sequence). The CDR3: CASSLPDRGEQYF. The CDR3 DNA reads TGTGCCAGCAGCTTACCCGACAGGGGTGAGCAGTACTTC.

This clonotype has ten or more counts. The genes are TRBV29-1 and TRBJ1-2, with no clear D. The ends were cut back, 6 bases at V and 6 bases at J, with 11 bases in the middle. The CDR3 is 11 residues long. Germline CDR1 is SQVTM and CDR2 is ANQGSEA. The CDR3 DNA is TGCAGCGTGGATGGATCTAATGGCTACACCTTC. Residues: CSVDGSNGYTF.

At least ten counts were recorded for this clonotype. The J gene is TRBJ1-2, the V gene TRBV29-1; D is ambiguous. The V end lost 4 bases, the J end lost 4 bases, and 7 bases lay between the germline ends. The CDR3 extends over 11 amino acids. CDR1 is SQVTM, CDR2 ANQGSEA, per germline. The DNA of the CDR3 is TGCAGCGTTGGGGTTGTCTATGGCTACACCTTC. Amino acid sequence: CSVGVVYGYTF.

The V gene is TRBV25-1, the J gene TRBJ2-3; D may be TRBD1 (6 bases). Germline V gene data show CDR1 as MGHDK and CDR2 as SYGVNS. The CDR3 is 16 amino acids. V lost 8 bases to trimming and J lost 4 bases, with 22 bases between them. The CDR3 DNA reads TGTGCCAGCTCTCGGCCAGGGGCGCTGACAGCAGATACGCAGTATTTT. It yields the protein CASSRPGALTADTQYF.

This clonotype appeared a few times. J is TRBJ1-1 and V is TRBV5-6, with 9 bases identical to TRBD1. This CDR3 has 12 amino acids. Germline CDR1 SGHDT, CDR2 YYEEEE. Germline trimming cut 3 bases from V and 11 bases from J; bases unmatched to any gene: 5. The CDR3 loop is CASSWGTGGAFF. As DNA, the CDR3 is TGTGCCAGCAGCTGGGGAACAGGGGGCGCTTTCTTT.

This clonotype has ten or more counts. This rearrangement joins TRBV12-3 or TRBV12-4 to TRBJ1-3; tentative D call: TRBD1 (5 bases). V was pared by 6 bases and J by 7 bases, with 13 bases between. This CDR3 is built from 13 residues. CDR3 sequence reads: CASSVQEGNTIYF. In nucleotides, the CDR3 is TGTGCCAGCAGCGTACAGGAGGGCAACACCATATATTTT.

This clonotype has ten or more counts. The chain carries TRBV11-2 and TRBJ1-1, with D perhaps TRBD1 (6 bases). V was clipped by 8 bases and J by 0 bases, with 13 bases between them. Germline-derived CDR1 and CDR2 are SGHAT and FQNNGV. CDR3 length equals 14 residues. CDR3 nucleotide sequence: TGTGCCAGCGCGGGGGGCAGCATGAACACTGAAGCTTTCTTT. Protein sequence: CASAGGSMNTEAFF. Together with reference TRBV11-2 and TRBJ1-1, the CDR3 gives the full variable domain: EAGVAQSPRYKIIEKRQSVAFWCNPISGHATLYWYQQILGQGPKLLIQFQNNGVVDDSQLPKDRFSAERLKGVDSTLKIQPAKLEDSAVYLCASAGGSMNTEAFFGQGTRLTVV.

V is TRBV20-1 and J is TRBJ1-5; 7 nucleotides line up with TRBD1. CDR3 length: 15 residues. CDR1 and CDR2 from the germline V gene are DFQATT and SNEGSKA (reference sequence). V was pared by 0 bases and J by 5 bases, with 7 bases of the junction left unmatched. For the CDR3, the DNA is TGCAGTGCTAGAGATCGGGGACAGAAGTATCAGCCCCAGCATTTT. Residues: CSARDRGQKYQPQHF.

The table lists this clonotype with a few counts. This rearrangement joins TRBV7-2 to TRBJ2-3; TRBD2 matches at 9 bases. Per the germline V gene, CDR1 is SGHTA and CDR2 is FQGNSA. The junction had 4 bases not matched to a gene; V was cut back by 2 bases and J by 4 bases. This CDR3 region has 15 residues. The CDR3 DNA reads as TGTGCCAGCAGCTTAATGCTAGCGGGATCAGATACGCAGTATTTT. Its translation: CASSLMLAGSDTQYF.

This clonotype occurred many times. The genes are TRBV12-3 or TRBV12-4 and TRBJ2-1; TRBD2 matches at 8 bases. Trimming at V came to 1 base and at J to 8 bases, leaving 16 bases not matched to a gene. This CDR3 comprises 18 residues. The chain's CDR3 is CASSLGQGAGARGDEQFF. CDR3 nucleotide sequence: TGTGCCAGCAGTTTAGGTCAGGGAGCGGGGGCCCGCGGGGATGAGCAGTTCTTC.

V gene TRBV6-5 combines with J gene TRBJ1-6, with D maybe TRBD1 (5 bases). The CDR3 covers 13 residues. CDR1 and CDR2 from the germline V gene are MNHEY and SVGAGI. The V end lost 8 bases, the J end lost 5 bases, and 10 bases lay between the germline ends. DNA of the CDR3: TGTGCCAGCCGGGACCGAAATAATTCACCCCTCCACTTT. Protein: CASRDRNNSPLHF.

This clonotype was observed many times. The chain couples TRBV5-1 to TRBJ2-2; tentative D call: TRBD2 (5 bases). V lost 6 bases and J 0 bases, leaving 9 bases between the germline ends. Looked up from germline, CDR1 is SGHRS and CDR2 is YFSETQ. CDR3 length equals 14 residues. In DNA, the CDR3 is TGCGCCAGCATGGTGGGAGCGAACACCGGGGAGCTGTTTTTT. Its translation is CASMVGANTGELFF.

In this sample, this clonotype turned up many times. The V gene is TRBV24-1, the J gene TRBJ2-2, with a possible D match to TRBD1 (6 bases). The CDR3 runs 14 residues. With 0 bases removed from V and 6 bases from J, the gap between germline ends came to 7 bases. The V gene's germline CDR1 is KGHDR and CDR2 SFDVKD. The CDR3 region has the DNA TGTGCCACCAGTGATTTGGGGACACCCGGGGAGCTGTTTTTT. Translated, it gives CATSDLGTPGELFF.

This clonotype showed up just a few times. CDR3: CASTQKMNTEAFF. The CDR3 nucleotides read TGTGCCAGTACACAGAAGATGAACACTGAAGCTTTCTTT. V and J are TRBV12-3 or TRBV12-4 and TRBJ1-1; D is ambiguous. V was trimmed by 9 bases and J by 0 bases, leaving 11 bases between them. The CDR3 is 13 residues long.

This clonotype was detected many times. The chain combines TRBV28 with TRBJ2-7; the match to TRBD1 covers 11 bases. Germline assignment: CDR1 MDHEN and CDR2 SYDVKM. Unmatched junction bases numbered 10, after V lost 6 bases and J lost 9 bases. This CDR3 has 14 amino acids. Written as DNA, the CDR3 is TGTGCCAGCAGGGGAGGGACAGGGGGGACCGGGCAGTACTTC. It yields the protein CASRGGTGGTGQYF.

J is TRBJ2-1 and V is TRBV6-2 or TRBV6-3, with D hard to call. Per germline, CDR1 MNHEY and CDR2 SVGEGT. This CDR3 has 13 amino acids. V was pared by 2 bases and J by 7 bases, with 9 bases between. The CDR3 reads CASSYLDLNEQFF. Here the CDR3 DNA reads TGTGCCAGCAGTTACCTCGACTTGAATGAGCAGTTCTTC.

This clonotype showed up many times. V is TRBV6-5 and J is TRBJ2-5; 9 positions match TRBD1. CDR3 length equals 14 residues. The J segment lost 4 bases and the V segment lost 6 bases, leaving 6 bases of the junction unmatched. Germline V gene data show CDR1 as MNHEY and CDR2 as SVGAGI. The chain's CDR3 is CASSPGQGRETQYF. In DNA form, the CDR3 reads TGTGCCAGCAGCCCGGGACAGGGTCGAGAGACCCAGTACTTC.

V gene TRBV7-2 combines with J gene TRBJ1-2; 9 bases are a match to TRBD1. The CDR3 loop spans 13 amino acids. Per the germline V gene, CDR1 is SGHTA and CDR2 is FQGNSA. V gave up 2 bases and J gave up 7 bases; unmatched junction bases: 2. CDR3 sequence (DNA): TGTGCCAGCAGCTTAAAGACAGGGGGTGGCTACACCTTC. It translates to CASSLKTGGGYTF.

This clonotype came up many times. The chain employs TRBV7-7 and TRBJ2-1; 7 positions agree with TRBD1. The V gene's germline CDR1 is SSHAT and CDR2 FNYEAQ (reference sequence). This CDR3 has 14 amino acids. Unmatched junction bases numbered 6, after V lost 5 bases and J lost 5 bases. The CDR3 nucleotides are TGTGCCAGCAGCCGAGGACAGGTTAACAATGAGCAGTTCTTC. It codes for CASSRGQVNNEQFF.